Listed here are 18 T cell receptor beta chains from one sample, sequenced in a study of blood T cell repertoires in COVID-19. Repertoires were generated with immunoSEQ multiplex PCR, while TCRdb's copy carries only in-frame clones and drops some. The table records 360,000 or so clones, roughly 90% of them present only once. The specimen was peripheral blood. The receptor set was obtained from a man aged 18 to 29 with active or convalescent COVID-19.

Only one count was recorded for this clone. Sequence at one end of the junction differs from germline and may be a read error. V is TRBV4-1 and J is TRBJ2-6, with D possibly TRBD1 on 5 matching bases. The CDR3 contains 14 residues. The V gene's germline CDR1 is MGHRA and CDR2 YSYEKL. DNA for the CDR3: TGCGCCAGCAGCCAAGTAACTGGGGCCAACGTGCTGACTTTC. Translation: CASSQVTGANVLTF.

DNA of the CDR3: TGTGCCAGCAGCTCACCACTTAGCTACGGTAATTCACCCCTCCACTTT. This gives the protein CASSSPLSYGNSPLHF. J is TRBJ1-6 and V is TRBV11-3; D uncertain. Germline CDR1 is SGHNT and CDR2 is YENEEA. The CDR3 is made up of 16 amino acids. V lost 4 bases and J lost 6, with 16 bases in between.

The CDR3 DNA is TGTGCCAGCAGTTACTCGGGGCTAGCGGGAGGGAAAGAGACCCAGTACTTC. Its translation: CASSYSGLAGGKETQYF. The V and J genes are TRBV6-2 or TRBV6-3 and TRBJ2-5, with TRBD2 matching over 12 bases. The length of the CDR3 is 17 residues. V shed 0 bases and J 3 bases; nucleotides not matched to a gene: 5. Germline-derived CDR1 and CDR2 are MNHEY and SVGEGT.

The V and J genes are TRBV6-5 and TRBJ2-7, with 12 bases aligning to TRBD2. Germline CDR1 and CDR2: MNHEY and SVGAGI. The CDR3 is 16 amino acids. V gave up 2 bases and J gave up 7 bases; unmatched junction bases: 9. The CDR3 coding sequence is TGTGCCAGCAGTTACCGCGGACTAGCGGGATCGTGGGAGCAGTACTTC. Encoded protein: CASSYRGLAGSWEQYF.

This sequence joins TRBV27 and TRBJ2-7, with D unclear. V was pared by 5 bases and J by 6 bases, with 14 bases between. Germline values: CDR1 MNHEY, CDR2 SMNVEV (reference sequence). There are 13 residues in the CDR3. The CDR3 DNA reads TGTGCCAGCAGTCACGCGACCGGGTTCGAGCAGTACTTC. Translation gives CASSHATGFEQYF.

The rearrangement uses TRBV2 and TRBJ2-3, with 12 bases aligning to TRBD2. Germline V gives CDR1 SNHLY, CDR2 FYNNEI. There are 17 residues in the CDR3. V gave up 6 bases and J gave up 4 bases; unmatched junction bases: 11. CDR3 residues: CASRARLAGAVPDTQYF. The CDR3 DNA reads as TGTGCCAGCAGGGCCAGACTAGCGGGAGCAGTTCCAGATACGCAGTATTTT.

The gene calls are TRBV7-3 and TRBJ2-2; D uncertain. V was trimmed by 5 bases and J by 7 bases, leaving 8 bases between them. The V gene's germline CDR1 is SGHTA and CDR2 FQGTGA. CDR3 length: 12 amino acids. CDR3 coding DNA: TGTGCCAGCAGCCGACCGGGCGGGGAGCTGTTTTTT. Translation: CASSRPGGELFF.

The J gene is TRBJ2-1, the V gene TRBV7-9; perhaps TRBD2 as D (6 bases). CDR1 is SEHNR and CDR2 is FQNEAQ in the germline V gene (reference sequence). V was pared by 1 base and J by 8 bases, with 15 bases between. This CDR3 has 15 residues. CDR3 sequence: CASSLVRLVIDEQFF. CDR3 coding DNA: TGTGCCAGCAGCTTAGTTAGACTAGTCATAGATGAGCAGTTCTTC.

This clone was detected once. The chain uses TRBV16 and TRBJ1-5; weak D call: TRBD1 (6 bases). V lost 4 bases and J lost 1, with 11 bases in between. CDR3 length: 15 residues. Germline-derived CDR1 and CDR2 are KGHSY and FQNENV. CDR3 protein: CASSRSGTSNQPQHF. The CDR3 region has the DNA TGTGCCAGCAGCCGGTCCGGGACAAGCAATCAGCCCCAGCATTTT.

J is TRBJ2-5 and V is TRBV29-1, with a tentative D call TRBD1 (5 bases). Germline V gives CDR1 SQVTM, CDR2 ANQGSEA. V dropped 7 bases and J dropped 0 bases, with 15 bases sitting between them. The CDR3 sequence is 14 residues long. The DNA of the CDR3 is TGCAGCGGACAAGGGGCCGGGTACCAAGAGACCCAGTACTTC. Protein product: CSGQGAGYQETQYF.

The V and J genes are TRBV4-3 and TRBJ2-1; tentatively, D is TRBD2 (6 bases). The V gene lost 1 base and the J gene lost 2 bases, with 12 bases spanning the gap. CDR1 and CDR2 (germline): LGHNA, YSLEER. This CDR3 has 16 amino acids. The CDR3 coding sequence is TGCGCCAGCAGCCAAGGCGGGGAGCTAACCTACAATGAGCAGTTCTTC. Translated: CASSQGGELTYNEQFF.

The CDR3 nucleotides are TGTGCCAGCTCACAGGACAGGCTAAGCTCCTACAATGAGCAGTTCTTC. This translates into CASSQDRLSSYNEQFF. The chain couples TRBV18 to TRBJ2-1; 7 nucleotides align to TRBD1. Per the germline V gene, CDR1 is KGHSH and CDR2 is LQKENI. This CDR3 is 16 amino acids long. After removal of 4 bases from V and 0 bases from J, the junction contained 6 bases not matched to a gene.

CDR3 DNA: TGTGCCACCCTGGGCGACAGTCTTAACTATGGCTACACCTTC. Its protein product is CATLGDSLNYGYTF. The genes are TRBV19 and TRBJ1-2; TRBD1 might be the D (5 bases). Germline V gives CDR1 LNHDA, CDR2 SQIVND (reference sequence). V lost 10 bases and J 1 base, leaving 16 bases between the germline ends. The CDR3 extends over 14 amino acids. Based on the CDR3 plus reference TRBV19 and TRBJ1-2, the full variable domain is DGGITQSPKYLFRKEGQNVTLSCEQNLNHDAMYWYRQDPGQGLRLIYYSQIVNDFQKGDIAEGYSVSREKKESFPLTVTSAQKNPTAFYLCATLGDSLNYGYTFGSGTRLTVV.

The chain couples TRBV6-2 or TRBV6-3 to TRBJ2-3; the match to TRBD1 covers 9 bases. This CDR3 spans 17 amino acids. From germline, CDR1 is MNHEY and CDR2 SVGEGT. The junction had 13 bases not matched to a gene; V was cut back by 3 bases and J by 6 bases. The CDR3 sequence: CASSYGSGQGMFDTQYF. The CDR3, as DNA: TGTGCCAGCAGTTATGGCTCTGGACAGGGGATGTTTGATACGCAGTATTTT.

This clone was seen once. The rearrangement links TRBV6-6 to TRBJ2-1; D is undetermined. V lost 0 bases, J lost 8 bases, and 14 bases lay in between. The germline gives CDR1 MNHNY, CDR2 SVGAGI (reference sequence). This CDR3 spans 15 amino acids. CDR3 nucleotide sequence: TGTGCCAGCAGTTACTCGATTGGAGCCGGCGATGAGCAGTTCTTC. Its protein product is CASSYSIGAGDEQFF.

This clone was detected only a few times. The genes are TRBV19 and TRBJ1-1; D uncertain. The CDR3 has 14 residues. Trimming stripped 5 bases from V and 3 bases from J, with 13 bases between. Germline CDR1 and CDR2: LNHDA and SQIVND (reference sequence). CDR3: CASSERSLDTEAFF. The CDR3 nucleotides are TGTGCCAGTAGTGAAAGGAGTTTGGACACTGAAGCTTTCTTT.

V usage is TRBV2 and J usage is TRBJ1-1; a weak D match, TRBD1 (5 bases). Germline CDR1 SNHLY, CDR2 FYNNEI. CDR3 size: 17 residues. V lost 6 bases and J lost 4, with 24 bases in between. In DNA form, the CDR3 reads TGTGCCAGCAGGGCGTTCGGGGGTGATACTTTGAGCACTGAAGCTTTCTTT. It encodes CASRAFGGDTLSTEAFF. Based on the CDR3 plus reference TRBV2 and TRBJ1-1, the full variable domain is EPEVTQTPSHQVTQMGQEVILRCVPISNHLYFYWYRQILGQKVEFLVSFYNNEISEKSEIFDDQFSVERPDGSNFTLKIRSTKLEDSAMYFCASRAFGGDTLSTEAFFGQGTRLTVV.

V gene TRBV4-2 combines with J gene TRBJ2-2; 8 bases are shared with TRBD2. Germline V CDR1 and CDR2: LGHNA, YNFKEQ. J was trimmed by 3 bases and V by 4 bases; bases with no gene match: 7. This CDR3 spans 16 amino acids. This chain's CDR3 is CASSRPGAGDTGELFF. The DNA of the CDR3 is TGTGCCAGCAGCCGACCGGGAGCGGGGGACACCGGGGAGCTGTTTTTT.